One T cell receptor beta chain is described in this entry. The antigen is unknown. Method: immunoSEQ multiplex PCR; TCRdb's copy keeps in-frame clones and lacks some. Of over 200,000 clones listed, around 91% are singletons. This record comes from a study of cytomegalovirus exposure and HLA in healthy donors. Findings of the study overall: Rare sequences made up most TCRs, while some public TCRs were found in many donors. Specificity for CMV antigens was confirmed in vitro for three of the CMV-associated chains. It was reported that the classifier diagnosed cytomegalovirus status with high specificity and sensitivity in both the original and validation cohorts.

The sequencing sample was made of PBMCs. The clonotype originates from a young woman in good health and CMV-seronegative.

The CDR3 nucleotides are TGTGCCAGCAGCGGGCACCCCACTGACAGGGTAAACACAGATACGCAGTATTTT. As protein: CASSGHPTDRVNTDTQYF. The chain joins TRBV9 to TRBJ2-3; 7 bases agree with TRBD1. Per germline, CDR1 SGDLS and CDR2 YYNGEE. The CDR3 is made up of 18 amino acids. Trimming cost V 3 bases and J 2 bases; bases outside gene matches: 15.